This T cell receptor (beta chain) was documented in a study of T-cell reconstitution after alpha-beta-depleted transplantation in children. Study-level results: Where alpha-beta T cells came from about two months after transplant was reportedly several hundred expanded graft clones. At one year after transplant, newly produced T cells mostly accounted for T-cell counts and diversity. High day-60 TCRbeta diversity in some patients came from surviving recipient T cells and thymic progenitors.

Remarks on this clonotype: As yet, its antigen is unknown.

Germline-derived CDR1 and CDR2 are MNHEY and SMNVEV (reference sequence). There are 13 residues in the CDR3. V was trimmed by 2 bases and J by 3 bases, leaving 8 bases between them. The authors prepared the TCRbeta library with unique molecular identifiers. TCRdb recomputed calls from the PCR reads with MiXCR, one row per CDR3 protein. This table holds 100,000 to 120,000 distinct CDR3 sequences, about 6.4% found once. V usage is TRBV27 and J usage is TRBJ2-7; D gene unclear. The material sequenced was PBMCs, mostly from graft donor cells, taken 360 days after TCRalphabeta/CD19-depleted stem cell transplant. The source is a male patient between 2 and 10 years old who had a stem cell transplant for acute lymphoblastic leukemia, so the T cells may come from the graft donor. The CDR3 here is CASSLRQSYEQYF. CDR3 DNA sequence: TGTGCCAGCAGTTTACGCCAGAGCTACGAGCAGTACTTC.